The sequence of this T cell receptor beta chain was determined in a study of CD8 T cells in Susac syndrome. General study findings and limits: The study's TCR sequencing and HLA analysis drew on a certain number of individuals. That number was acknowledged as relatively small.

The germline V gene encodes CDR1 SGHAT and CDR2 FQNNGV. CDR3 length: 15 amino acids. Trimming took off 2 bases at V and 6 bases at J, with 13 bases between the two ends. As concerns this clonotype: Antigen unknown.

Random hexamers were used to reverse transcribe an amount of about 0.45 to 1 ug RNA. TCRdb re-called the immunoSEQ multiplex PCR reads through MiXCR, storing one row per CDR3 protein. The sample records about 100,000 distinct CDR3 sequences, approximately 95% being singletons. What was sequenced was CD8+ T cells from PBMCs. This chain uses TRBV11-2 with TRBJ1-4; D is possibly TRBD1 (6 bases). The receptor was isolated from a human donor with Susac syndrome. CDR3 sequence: CASSLIRGLYEKLFF. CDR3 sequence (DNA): TGTGCCAGCAGCTTAATCCGGGGGCTCTATGAAAAACTGTTTTTT.